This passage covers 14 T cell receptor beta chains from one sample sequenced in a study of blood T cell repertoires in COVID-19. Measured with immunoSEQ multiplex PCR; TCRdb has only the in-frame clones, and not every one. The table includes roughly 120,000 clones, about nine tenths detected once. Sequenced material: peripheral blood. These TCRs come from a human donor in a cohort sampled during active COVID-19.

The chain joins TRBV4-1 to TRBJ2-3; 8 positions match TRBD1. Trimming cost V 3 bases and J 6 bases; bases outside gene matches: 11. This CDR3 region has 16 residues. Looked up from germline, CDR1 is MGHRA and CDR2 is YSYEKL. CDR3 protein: CASSHPSDREMDTQYF. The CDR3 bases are TGCGCCAGCAGCCATCCCTCGGACAGGGAAATGGATACGCAGTATTTT.

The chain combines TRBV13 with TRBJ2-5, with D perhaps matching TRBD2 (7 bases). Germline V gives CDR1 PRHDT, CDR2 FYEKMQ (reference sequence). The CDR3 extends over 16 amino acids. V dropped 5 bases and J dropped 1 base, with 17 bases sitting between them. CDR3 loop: CASSTPGRGRQETQYF. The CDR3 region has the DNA TGTGCCAGCAGCACCCCTGGGCGGGGGCGCCAAGAGACCCAGTACTTC.

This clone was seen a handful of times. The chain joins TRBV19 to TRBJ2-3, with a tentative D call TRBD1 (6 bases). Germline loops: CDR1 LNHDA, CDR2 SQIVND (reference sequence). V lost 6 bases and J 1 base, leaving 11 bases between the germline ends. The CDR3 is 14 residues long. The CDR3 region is CASRSQGRTDTQYF. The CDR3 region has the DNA TGTGCCAGTAGATCCCAGGGGCGCACAGATACGCAGTATTTT.

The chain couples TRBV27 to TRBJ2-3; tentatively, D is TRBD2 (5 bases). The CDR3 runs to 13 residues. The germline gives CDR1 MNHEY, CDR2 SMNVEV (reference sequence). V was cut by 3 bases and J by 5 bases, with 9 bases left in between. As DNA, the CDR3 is TGTGCCAGCAGTTTCCTTCGGGGAGATACGCAGTATTTT. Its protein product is CASSFLRGDTQYF.

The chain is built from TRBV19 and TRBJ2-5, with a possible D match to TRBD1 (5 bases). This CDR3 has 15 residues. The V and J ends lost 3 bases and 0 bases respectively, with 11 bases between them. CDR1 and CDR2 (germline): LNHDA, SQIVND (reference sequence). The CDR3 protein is CASSIETEYQETQYF. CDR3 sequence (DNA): TGTGCCAGTAGTATCGAGACAGAGTACCAAGAGACCCAGTACTTC.

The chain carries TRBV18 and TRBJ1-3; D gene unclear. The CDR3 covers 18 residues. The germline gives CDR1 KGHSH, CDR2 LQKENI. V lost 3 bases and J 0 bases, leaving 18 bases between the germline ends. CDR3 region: CASSPNPISGSSGNTIYF. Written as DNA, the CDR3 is TGTGCCAGCTCACCTAACCCCATATCGGGTAGCTCTGGAAACACCATATATTTT.

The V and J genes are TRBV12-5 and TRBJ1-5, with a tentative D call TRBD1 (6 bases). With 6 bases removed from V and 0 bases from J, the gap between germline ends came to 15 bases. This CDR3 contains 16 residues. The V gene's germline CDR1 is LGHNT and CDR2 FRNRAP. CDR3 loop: CASGGDRIYSNQPQHF. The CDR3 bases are TGTGCTAGTGGCGGAGACAGGATTTATAGCAATCAGCCCCAGCATTTT.

The CDR3 loop is CASSLGAGADTQYF. The CDR3 nucleotides read TGTGCCAGCAGCTTAGGAGCGGGGGCAGATACGCAGTATTTT. The chain carries TRBV5-5 and TRBJ2-3; 8 nucleotides align to TRBD2. The CDR3 is 14 residues long. J lost 4 bases, V lost 2 bases, and 3 bases had no gene match. Germline V CDR1 and CDR2: SGHKS, YYEKEE (reference sequence). The complete variable domain, with remaining parts taken from reference TRBV5-5 and TRBJ2-3, reads DAGVTQSPTHLIKTRGQQVTLRCSPISGHKSVSWYQQVLGQGPQFIFQYYEKEERGRGNFPDRFSARQFPNYSSELNVNALLLGDSALYLCASSLGAGADTQYFGPGTRLTVL.

CDR3 coding DNA: TGTGCCAGCAGCGAGAGGACAGGTGGAACGGCAGCTTTCTTT. It yields the protein CASSERTGGTAAFF. The chain links TRBV5-4 to TRBJ1-1; 7 nucleotides align to TRBD1. With 4 bases clipped from V and 10 bases from J, the junction kept 13 bases outside the gene matches. CDR1 is SGHNT and CDR2 is YYREEE in the germline V gene (reference sequence). The CDR3 spans 14 residues.

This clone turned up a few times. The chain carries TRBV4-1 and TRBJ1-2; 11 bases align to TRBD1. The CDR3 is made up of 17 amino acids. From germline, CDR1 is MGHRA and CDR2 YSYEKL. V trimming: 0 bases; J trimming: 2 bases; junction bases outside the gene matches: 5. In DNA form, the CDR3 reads TGCGCCAGCAGCCAAGACACCGGGACAGGGGGGAACTATGGCTACACCTTC. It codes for CASSQDTGTGGNYGYTF.

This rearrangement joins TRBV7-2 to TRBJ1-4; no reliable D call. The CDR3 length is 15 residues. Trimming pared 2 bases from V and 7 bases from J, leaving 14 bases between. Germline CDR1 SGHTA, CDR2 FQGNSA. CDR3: CASSLRAAAGEKLFF. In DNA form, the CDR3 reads TGTGCCAGCAGCTTAAGGGCGGCAGCGGGTGAAAAACTGTTTTTT.

The CDR3 DNA follows: TGTGCCAGCTCACCAACCTCGGCGGGATATCCGGGCTACACCTTC. This sequence encodes CASSPTSAGYPGYTF. The chain joins TRBV18 to TRBJ1-2; D is uncertain. CDR3 length: 15 amino acids. The ends were cut back, 2 bases at V and 8 bases at J, with 18 bases in the middle. Germline V gene lookup returns CDR1 KGHSH and CDR2 LQKENI.

The CDR3 region is CASTARASGGYEQYF. CDR3 DNA sequence: TGTGCCAGCACCGCCCGAGCTAGCGGGGGCTACGAGCAGTACTTC. The chain is built from TRBV6-5 and TRBJ2-7; 10 bases are a match to TRBD2. The CDR3 covers 15 residues. J lost 3 bases, V lost 7 bases, and 9 bases had no gene match. From germline, CDR1 is MNHEY and CDR2 SVGAGI.

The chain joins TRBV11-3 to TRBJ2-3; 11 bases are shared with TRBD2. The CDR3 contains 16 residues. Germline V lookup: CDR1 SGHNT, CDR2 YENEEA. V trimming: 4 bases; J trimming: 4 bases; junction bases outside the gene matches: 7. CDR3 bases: TGTGCCAGCAGCTCCGTAGCGGGAGGGAGCGCAGATACGCAGTATTTT. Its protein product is CASSSVAGGSADTQYF.